These T cell receptor beta chains were read from a single sample in a study of T cells in Graves' hyperthyroidism and ophthalmopathy. Using its own MiXCR run on the multiplex PCR reads, TCRdb lists one record per CDR3 protein. The sample shows approximately 520,000 distinct CDR3 sequences, 20% to 25% of them seen only once. The specimen sequenced was blood. The origin of the receptors is a man aged 18 to 35 with Graves' hyperthyroidism. The CDR3 runs from the conserved cysteine through the conserved F or W. The D gene is left open where the match is weak. Only part of the rows carry a size: once, few, many, or a class if the clone is expanded.

v_call: TRBV11-2; clone_size: many; d_call: .; j_call: TRBJ1-5; cdr3_nt: TGTGCCAGCAGCCGACAGGTCTGGGAGCCCCAGCATTTT; cdr3_aa: CASSRQVWEPQHF
v_call: TRBV6-5; clone_size: .; d_call: TRBD1; j_call: TRBJ1-1; cdr3_nt: TGTGCCAGCAGTTACTCGCTGGGACAGGGGGCGACCACTGAAGCTTTCTTT; cdr3_aa: CASSYSLGQGATTEAFF
v_call: TRBV13; clone_size: many; d_call: .; j_call: TRBJ2-5; cdr3_nt: TGTGCCAGCTGCCGCAACGGGGGTTCCCAAGAGACCCAGTACTTC; cdr3_aa: CASCRNGGSQETQYF
v_call: TRBV12-3/TRBV12-4; clone_size: .; d_call: .; j_call: TRBJ1-3; cdr3_nt: TGTGCCAGCAGTTTAACAGGACCCCCTGTAATCACCATATATTTT; cdr3_aa: CASSLTGPPVITIYF
v_call: TRBV3-1; clone_size: many; d_call: .; j_call: TRBJ2-5; cdr3_nt: TGTGCCAGCAGCCAATGGGGGGGGGGCTCCCTAGGGACCCAGTACTTC; cdr3_aa: CASSQWGGGSLGTQYF
v_call: TRBV12-3/TRBV12-4; clone_size: many; d_call: TRBD2; j_call: TRBJ2-4; cdr3_nt: TGTGCCAGCAGTTTAGGGCTAGCGGGGGCTTTAGCCAAAAACATTCAGTACTTC; cdr3_aa: CASSLGLAGALAKNIQYF
v_call: TRBV5-6; clone_size: .; d_call: TRBD1; j_call: TRBJ1-1; cdr3_nt: TGTGCCAGCAGCTCGGACAGGGGGCTAGGGAACACTGAAGCTTTCTTT; cdr3_aa: CASSSDRGLGNTEAFF
v_call: TRBV12-3/TRBV12-4; clone_size: many; d_call: .; j_call: TRBJ1-5; cdr3_nt: TGTGCCAGCAGTTTAGAAGGGGGAAGGCAGCCCCAGCATTTT; cdr3_aa: CASSLEGGRQPQHF
v_call: TRBV28; clone_size: many; d_call: .; j_call: TRBJ2-7; cdr3_nt: TGTGCCAGCAGTTCTCGTGGGGTGGGCTACGAGCAGTACTTC; cdr3_aa: CASSSRGVGYEQYF
v_call: TRBV2; clone_size: many; d_call: .; j_call: TRBJ2-5; cdr3_nt: TGTGCCAGCAGTGATGGGGTGGCCCAGGCTGAAGAGACCCAGTACTTC; cdr3_aa: CASSDGVAQAEETQYF
v_call: TRBV28; clone_size: few; d_call: TRBD1; j_call: TRBJ1-3; cdr3_nt: TGTGCCAGCAGTCTCAGGGGGCAAAACACCATATATTTT; cdr3_aa: CASSLRGQNTIYF
v_call: TRBV11-1; clone_size: .; d_call: TRBD1; j_call: TRBJ1-1; cdr3_nt: TGTGCCAGCAGCTTTCCACCCCCCAGACAGGGCGATAGAGGGGCTGAAGCTTTCTTT; cdr3_aa: CASSFPPPRQGDRGAEAFF
v_call: TRBV7-8; clone_size: many; d_call: TRBD2; j_call: TRBJ2-7; cdr3_nt: TGTGCCAGCAGAAGGGGCCTAGCGGGGGGGAGCTCCTACGAGCAGTACTTC; cdr3_aa: CASRRGLAGGSSYEQYF
v_call: TRBV5-1; clone_size: many; d_call: .; j_call: TRBJ2-2; cdr3_nt: TGCGCCAGCAGCCCTGGTCGAGGTCGAAGGGCCGGGGAGCTGTTTTTT; cdr3_aa: CASSPGRGRRAGELFF
v_call: TRBV15; clone_size: .; d_call: .; j_call: TRBJ2-2; cdr3_nt: TGTGCCACCAGCACGCACACCGGGGAGCTGTTTTTT; cdr3_aa: CATSTHTGELFF
v_call: TRBV19; clone_size: few; d_call: TRBD1; j_call: TRBJ1-5; cdr3_nt: TGTGCCAGTAGTAATACCGGGACAGGGAGGGGTCAGCCCCAGCATTTT; cdr3_aa: CASSNTGTGRGQPQHF
v_call: TRBV6-5; clone_size: .; d_call: .; j_call: TRBJ2-2; cdr3_nt: TGTGCCAGCAGTTACGTAGTGAACACCGGGGATCTGTTTTTT; cdr3_aa: CASSYVVNTGDLFF
v_call: TRBV11-1; clone_size: once; d_call: TRBD2; j_call: TRBJ2-7; cdr3_nt: TGTGCCAGCAGCTCATGGACTAGCGGGCCCACCTACGAGCAGTACTTC; cdr3_aa: CASSSWTSGPTYEQYF
v_call: TRBV10-3; clone_size: .; d_call: .; j_call: TRBJ1-5; cdr3_nt: TGTGCCATCAGTGAGCTAGGTCCTCGACAGCCCCAGCATTTT; cdr3_aa: CAISELGPRQPQHF
v_call: TRBV6-1; clone_size: .; d_call: .; j_call: TRBJ1-3; cdr3_nt: TGTGCCAGCAGTGACGGAGCGGCGGGCTCTGGAAACACCATATATTTT; cdr3_aa: CASSDGAAGSGNTIYF
v_call: TRBV12-3/TRBV12-4; clone_size: many; d_call: .; j_call: TRBJ1-1; cdr3_nt: TGTGCCAGCAGTTTTGGAGTTCCCGGCACTGAAGCTTTCTTT; cdr3_aa: CASSFGVPGTEAFF
v_call: TRBV28; clone_size: many; d_call: TRBD1; j_call: TRBJ1-5; cdr3_nt: TGTGCCAGCCAGGGACAGGGCCCAAATAGCAATCAGCCCCAGCATTTT; cdr3_aa: CASQGQGPNSNQPQHF
v_call: TRBV12-3/TRBV12-4; clone_size: many; d_call: .; j_call: TRBJ2-7; cdr3_nt: TGTGCCAGCAGTCGACAGGTCTACGAGCAGTACTTC; cdr3_aa: CASSRQVYEQYF
v_call: TRBV12-3/TRBV12-4; clone_size: .; d_call: .; j_call: TRBJ2-5; cdr3_nt: TGTGCCAGCAGTCCCCTGGGCAGACTCCAAGAGACCAAGTACTTC; cdr3_aa: CASSPLGRLQETKYF
v_call: TRBV2; clone_size: few; d_call: .; j_call: TRBJ1-5; cdr3_nt: TGTGCCAGCAGTCCCCCCAGCGCCCAGCCCCAGCATTTT; cdr3_aa: CASSPPSAQPQHF
v_call: TRBV12-3/TRBV12-4; clone_size: many; d_call: TRBD1; j_call: TRBJ1-1; cdr3_nt: TGTGCCAGCAGTTTGCGGACAGGAGGGCCGAACACTGAAGCTTTCTTT; cdr3_aa: CASSLRTGGPNTEAFF
v_call: TRBV7-6; clone_size: .; d_call: .; j_call: TRBJ2-7; cdr3_nt: TGTGCCAGCACCCCTGGCGGATTCTACGAGCAGTACTTC; cdr3_aa: CASTPGGFYEQYF
v_call: TRBV30; clone_size: many; d_call: TRBD2; j_call: TRBJ2-4; cdr3_nt: TGTGCCTGGAGTGGGGAGCGGGGGGCCTTAGCCAAAAACATTCAGTACTTC; cdr3_aa: CAWSGERGALAKNIQYF
v_call: TRBV19; clone_size: .; d_call: TRBD1; j_call: TRBJ2-7; cdr3_nt: TGTGCCAGTAGTATCCAGGGGGCATCCTCCTACGAGCAGTACTTC; cdr3_aa: CASSIQGASSYEQYF
v_call: TRBV5-4; clone_size: few; d_call: .; j_call: TRBJ1-1; cdr3_nt: TGTGCCAGCAGCTTGAAAGGGTGGGGGACTATGAACACTGAAGCTTTCTTT; cdr3_aa: CASSLKGWGTMNTEAFF
v_call: TRBV20-1; clone_size: .; d_call: .; j_call: TRBJ1-1; cdr3_nt: TGCAGTGCTAGTTGGGGGCCGCTGAACACTGAAGCTTTCTTT; cdr3_aa: CSASWGPLNTEAFF
v_call: TRBV28; clone_size: many; d_call: .; j_call: TRBJ2-5; cdr3_nt: TGTGCCAGCAGGCAAGTGGACTGGGGGCAAGAGACCCAGTACTTC; cdr3_aa: CASRQVDWGQETQYF
v_call: TRBV10-1; clone_size: many; d_call: .; j_call: TRBJ2-7; cdr3_nt: TGCGCCAGCAGTGATTCAGACAGCTACGAGCAGTACTTC; cdr3_aa: CASSDSDSYEQYF
v_call: TRBV6-5; clone_size: many; d_call: TRBD1; j_call: TRBJ1-5; cdr3_nt: TGTGCCAGCAGTTACTCGGACAGGGGGCCAAGCAATCAGCCCCAGCATTTT; cdr3_aa: CASSYSDRGPSNQPQHF
v_call: TRBV11-1; clone_size: many; d_call: .; j_call: TRBJ1-1; cdr3_nt: TGTGCCAGCAGCTTAAGTTCGGGTCGGGGCTTGAACACTGAAGCTTTCTTT; cdr3_aa: CASSLSSGRGLNTEAFF
v_call: TRBV11-1; clone_size: few; d_call: TRBD2; j_call: TRBJ2-7; cdr3_nt: TGTGCCAGCAGCTCAGAGGCTAGCGGGGGAGTCTCTGGATGGTACTTC; cdr3_aa: CASSSEASGGVSGWYF
v_call: TRBV6-4; clone_size: few; d_call: TRBD1; j_call: TRBJ1-2; cdr3_nt: TGTGCCAGCACTTCTCGGGACAGAAAATATAACTATGGCTACACCTTC; cdr3_aa: CASTSRDRKYNYGYTF
v_call: TRBV12-3/TRBV12-4; clone_size: .; d_call: .; j_call: TRBJ2-2; cdr3_nt: TGTGCCAGCAGGGGGACGGCCGAAAACACCGGGGAGCTGTGTTTT; cdr3_aa: CASRGTAENTGELCF
v_call: TRBV28; clone_size: .; d_call: TRBD1; j_call: TRBJ1-5; cdr3_nt: TGTGCCAGCAGTCAGACAGGGGGCGGGAATCAGCCCCAGCATTTT; cdr3_aa: CASSQTGGGNQPQHF
v_call: TRBV6-1; clone_size: few; d_call: TRBD1; j_call: TRBJ1-5; cdr3_nt: TGTGCCAGCAGTGACCCCGGGACAGTGATGGGTCAGCCCCAGCATTTT; cdr3_aa: CASSDPGTVMGQPQHF
v_call: TRBV19; clone_size: many; d_call: TRBD1; j_call: TRBJ1-5; cdr3_nt: TGTGCCAGTAGTCCCCGGGACAGGGGCAGCAATCAGCCCCAGCATTTT; cdr3_aa: CASSPRDRGSNQPQHF
v_call: TRBV7-2; clone_size: .; d_call: .; j_call: TRBJ1-1; cdr3_nt: TGTGCCAGCAGCTGGGAACCGCGTTCCACTGAAGCTTTCTTT; cdr3_aa: CASSWEPRSTEAFF
v_call: TRBV12-3/TRBV12-4; clone_size: .; d_call: .; j_call: TRBJ2-5; cdr3_nt: TGTGCCAGCAGTTTCGCGAATGGAGTCCGAGAGACCCAGTACTTC; cdr3_aa: CASSFANGVRETQYF
v_call: TRBV28; clone_size: many; d_call: .; j_call: TRBJ2-2; cdr3_nt: TGTGCCAGCAAAGACAGGAACACCGGGGAGCTGTTTTTT; cdr3_aa: CASKDRNTGELFF
v_call: TRBV27; clone_size: many; d_call: TRBD1; j_call: TRBJ1-2; cdr3_nt: TGTGCCAGCAGTTCCGGTGACAGGGTTTATGGCTACACCTTC; cdr3_aa: CASSSGDRVYGYTF
v_call: TRBV28; clone_size: .; d_call: TRBD1; j_call: TRBJ2-6; cdr3_nt: TGTGCCAGCACCAGGGGGCCTGGGGCCAACGTCCTGACTTTC; cdr3_aa: CASTRGPGANVLTF
v_call: TRBV30; clone_size: few; d_call: .; j_call: TRBJ2-7; cdr3_nt: TGTGCCTTTTTAACTGGCGGGGCGGGCTACGAGCAGTACTTC; cdr3_aa: CAFLTGGAGYEQYF
v_call: TRBV27; clone_size: many; d_call: .; j_call: TRBJ1-2; cdr3_nt: TGTGCCAGCAGTCCCCGGGACCTCTATGGCTACACCTTC; cdr3_aa: CASSPRDLYGYTF
v_call: TRBV2; clone_size: many; d_call: .; j_call: TRBJ1-5; cdr3_nt: TGTGCCAGCAGCTCCCCGGATCAGCCCCAGCATTTT; cdr3_aa: CASSSPDQPQHF
v_call: TRBV29-1; clone_size: many; d_call: .; j_call: TRBJ1-1; cdr3_nt: TGCAGCGTTCCCTTGGGTTTCTTT; cdr3_aa: CSVPLGFF
v_call: TRBV6-1; clone_size: .; d_call: .; j_call: TRBJ1-6; cdr3_nt: TGTGCCAGCAGGGGAGGGAGCTCCTATAATTCACCCCTCCACTTT; cdr3_aa: CASRGGSSYNSPLHF
v_call: TRBV4-2; clone_size: .; d_call: TRBD1; j_call: TRBJ2-5; cdr3_nt: TGTGCCAGCAGCCAAGATCGACAGGGATGGGGGACCCAGTACTTC; cdr3_aa: CASSQDRQGWGTQYF
v_call: TRBV2; clone_size: many; d_call: .; j_call: TRBJ1-2; cdr3_nt: TGTGCCAGCAGTGAAGAGTCTTTCACTAACTATGGCTACACCTTC; cdr3_aa: CASSEESFTNYGYTF
v_call: TRBV6-4; clone_size: many; d_call: TRBD1; j_call: TRBJ1-2; cdr3_nt: TGTGCCAGCAGTGACGACACGGGACAGGTGAAGGTCTATGGCCACACCTTC; cdr3_aa: CASSDDTGQVKVYGHTF
v_call: TRBV9; clone_size: many; d_call: .; j_call: TRBJ1-1; cdr3_nt: TGTGCCAGCAGCGTCGGGACATACCGGACTGAAGCTTTCTTT; cdr3_aa: CASSVGTYRTEAFF
v_call: TRBV7-6; clone_size: many; d_call: .; j_call: TRBJ2-7; cdr3_nt: TGTGCCAGCAGCTTAGGTTCATTCGGGGAGCAGTACTTC; cdr3_aa: CASSLGSFGEQYF
v_call: TRBV20-1; clone_size: many; d_call: .; j_call: TRBJ1-1; cdr3_nt: TGCAGTGCTTTAAAGATGGGGCAGCGGTGGACTGAAGCTTTCTTT; cdr3_aa: CSALKMGQRWTEAFF